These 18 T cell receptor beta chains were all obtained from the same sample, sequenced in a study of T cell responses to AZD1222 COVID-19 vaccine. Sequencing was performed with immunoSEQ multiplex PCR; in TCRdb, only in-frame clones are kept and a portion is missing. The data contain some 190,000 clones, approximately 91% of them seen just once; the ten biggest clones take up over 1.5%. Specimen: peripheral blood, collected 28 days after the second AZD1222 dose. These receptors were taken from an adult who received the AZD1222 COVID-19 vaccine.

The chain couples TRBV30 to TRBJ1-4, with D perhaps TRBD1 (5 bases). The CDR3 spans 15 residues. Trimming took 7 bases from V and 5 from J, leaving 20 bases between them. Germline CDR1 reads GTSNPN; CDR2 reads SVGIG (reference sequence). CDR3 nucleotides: TGTGCCTCGGGTTCCACGGGGGGGAGGAATGAAAAACTGTTTTTT. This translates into CASGSTGGRNEKLFF.

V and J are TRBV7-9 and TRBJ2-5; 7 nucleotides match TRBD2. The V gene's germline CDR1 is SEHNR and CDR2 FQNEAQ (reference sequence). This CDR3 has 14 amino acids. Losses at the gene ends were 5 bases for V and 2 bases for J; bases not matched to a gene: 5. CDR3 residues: CASSPHSGQETQYF. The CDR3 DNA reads TGTGCCAGCAGCCCACATAGCGGGCAAGAGACCCAGTACTTC.

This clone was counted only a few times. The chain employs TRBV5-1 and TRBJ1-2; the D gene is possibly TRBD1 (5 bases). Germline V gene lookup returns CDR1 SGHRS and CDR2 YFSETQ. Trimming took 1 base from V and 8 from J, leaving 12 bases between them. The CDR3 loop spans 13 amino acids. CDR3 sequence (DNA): TGCGCCAGCAGCTTGCTAGGGGCGGAGGGCTACACCTTC. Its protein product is CASSLLGAEGYTF.

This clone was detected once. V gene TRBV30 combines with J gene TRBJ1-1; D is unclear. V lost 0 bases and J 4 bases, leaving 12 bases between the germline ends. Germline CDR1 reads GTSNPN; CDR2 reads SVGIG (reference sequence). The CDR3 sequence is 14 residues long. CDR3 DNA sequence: TGTGCCTGGAGTGTACCTGGGTTTAGCACTGAAGCTTTCTTT. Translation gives CAWSVPGFSTEAFF.

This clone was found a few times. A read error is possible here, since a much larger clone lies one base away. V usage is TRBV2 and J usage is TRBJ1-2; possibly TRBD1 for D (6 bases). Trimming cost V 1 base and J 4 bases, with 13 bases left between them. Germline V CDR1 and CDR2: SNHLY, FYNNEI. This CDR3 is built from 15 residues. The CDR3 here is CASSEGWGGGYGYTF. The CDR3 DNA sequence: TGTGCCAGCAGTGAAGGGTGGGGGGGCGGCTATGGCTACACCTTC.

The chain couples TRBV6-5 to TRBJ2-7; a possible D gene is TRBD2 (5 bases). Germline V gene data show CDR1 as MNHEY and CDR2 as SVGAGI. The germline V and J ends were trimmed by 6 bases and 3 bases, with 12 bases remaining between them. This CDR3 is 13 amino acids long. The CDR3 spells CASSTPRDYEQYF. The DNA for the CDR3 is TGTGCCAGCAGCACCCCTCGGGACTACGAGCAGTACTTC.

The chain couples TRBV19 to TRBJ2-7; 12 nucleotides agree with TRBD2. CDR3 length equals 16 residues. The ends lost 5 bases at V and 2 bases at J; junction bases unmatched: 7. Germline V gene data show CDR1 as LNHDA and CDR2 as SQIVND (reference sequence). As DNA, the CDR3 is TGTGCCAGTAGTCTCCTCGCTAGCGGGAGGGCCTACGAGCAGTACTTC. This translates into CASSLLASGRAYEQYF.

DNA for the CDR3: TGTGCCAGCAGCTTGGGGGCTGGGGCCAACGTCCTGACTTTC. As protein: CASSLGAGANVLTF. V usage is TRBV7-3 and J usage is TRBJ2-6; D is possibly TRBD1 or TRBD2 (5 bases each). CDR1 and CDR2 from the germline V gene are SGHTA and FQGTGA. Trimming removed 3 bases at V and 2 bases at J, with 5 bases between. There are 14 residues in the CDR3.

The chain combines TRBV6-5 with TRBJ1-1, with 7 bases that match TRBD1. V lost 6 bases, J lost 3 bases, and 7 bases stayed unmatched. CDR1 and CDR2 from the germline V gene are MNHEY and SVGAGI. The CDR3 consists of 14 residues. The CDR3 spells CASRPRGRDTEAFF. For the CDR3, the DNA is TGTGCCAGCAGGCCCAGGGGGAGAGACACTGAAGCTTTCTTT.

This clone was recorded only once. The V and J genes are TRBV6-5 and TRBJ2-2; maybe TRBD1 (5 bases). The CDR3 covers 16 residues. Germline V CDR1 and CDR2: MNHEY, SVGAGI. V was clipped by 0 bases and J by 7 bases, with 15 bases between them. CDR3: CASSYSSRGVGGELFF. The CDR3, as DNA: TGTGCCAGCAGTTACTCGAGTAGGGGTGTAGGCGGGGAGCTGTTTTTT.

The CDR3 spells CASSPLGRTDTQYF. The CDR3, as DNA: TGTGCCAGCAGTCCCCTGGGACGCACAGATACGCAGTATTTT. The rearrangement uses TRBV7-3 and TRBJ2-3, with D perhaps given as TRBD1 or TRBD2 (5 bases each). This CDR3 contains 14 residues. The germline CDR1 and CDR2 sequences are SGHTA and FQGTGA. V was cut by 6 bases and J by 1 base, with 11 bases left in between. Full variable domain (remainder filled in from reference TRBV7-3 and TRBJ2-3): GAGVSQTPSNKVTEKGKYVELRCDPISGHTALYWYRQSLGQGPEFLIYFQGTGAADDSGLPNDRFFAVRPEGSVSTLKIQRTERGDSAVYLCASSPLGRTDTQYFGPGTRLTVL.

The CDR3 nucleotides read TGCGCCAGCAGCCAAGCGGGACAGGGATACATTCAGTACTTC. It codes for CASSQAGQGYIQYF. J is TRBJ2-4 and V is TRBV4-3; TRBD1 matches at 9 bases. CDR1 is LGHNA, CDR2 YSLEER, per germline. The V and J ends lost 1 base and 8 bases, in that order; junction bases with no gene match: 3. This CDR3 is 14 amino acids long.

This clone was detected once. The CDR3 loop is CASTLLGARTDTQYF. CDR3 sequence (DNA): TGTGCCAGCACCCTCTTAGGGGCTCGAACAGATACGCAGTATTTT. This chain links TRBV28 with TRBJ2-3, with a possible D match to TRBD1 (5 bases). This CDR3 is 15 amino acids long. V lost 7 bases and J 3 bases, leaving 17 bases between the germline ends. Germline V CDR1 and CDR2: MDHEN, SYDVKM.

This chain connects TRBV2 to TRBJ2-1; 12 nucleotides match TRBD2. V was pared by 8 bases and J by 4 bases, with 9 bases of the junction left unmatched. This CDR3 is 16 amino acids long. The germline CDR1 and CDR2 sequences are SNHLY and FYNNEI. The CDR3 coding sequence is TGTGCCAGCCGCTACGGACTAGCGGGGATATACAATGAGCAGTTCTTC. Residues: CASRYGLAGIYNEQFF.

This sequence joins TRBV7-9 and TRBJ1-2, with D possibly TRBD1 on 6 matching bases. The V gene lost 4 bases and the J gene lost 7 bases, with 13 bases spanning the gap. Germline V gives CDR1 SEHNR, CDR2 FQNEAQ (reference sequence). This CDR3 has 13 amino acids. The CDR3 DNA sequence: TGTGCCAGCAGCTCAGGGGTAGACAGTGGCTACACCTTC. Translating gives CASSSGVDSGYTF. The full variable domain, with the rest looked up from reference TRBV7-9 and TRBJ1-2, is DTGVSQNPRHKITKRGQNVTFRCDPISEHNRLYWYRQTLGQGPEFLTYFQNEAQLEKSRLLSDRFSAERPKGSFSTLEIQRTEQGDSAMYLCASSSGVDSGYTFGSGTRLTVV.

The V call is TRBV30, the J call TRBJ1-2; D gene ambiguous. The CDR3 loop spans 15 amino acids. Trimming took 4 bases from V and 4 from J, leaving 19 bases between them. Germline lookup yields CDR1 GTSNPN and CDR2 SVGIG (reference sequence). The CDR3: CAWTARVRRRYGYTF. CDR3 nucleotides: TGTGCCTGGACAGCTAGAGTTAGGAGACGCTATGGCTACACCTTC.

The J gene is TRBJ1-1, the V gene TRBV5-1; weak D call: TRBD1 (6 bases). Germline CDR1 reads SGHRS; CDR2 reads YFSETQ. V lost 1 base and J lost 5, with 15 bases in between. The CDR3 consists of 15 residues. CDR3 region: CASSLSGAGRTEAFF. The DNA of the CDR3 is TGCGCCAGCAGCTTGTCGGGGGCCGGGAGGACTGAAGCTTTCTTT.

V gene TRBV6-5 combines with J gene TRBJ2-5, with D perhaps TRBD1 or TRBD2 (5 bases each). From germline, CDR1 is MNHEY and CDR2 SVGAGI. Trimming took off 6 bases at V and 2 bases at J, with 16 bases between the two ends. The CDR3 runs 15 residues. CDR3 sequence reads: CASRRGPLIQETQYF. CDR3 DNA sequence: TGTGCCAGCAGGAGGGGACCGCTAATACAAGAGACCCAGTACTTC.